This T cell receptor beta chain was profiled in a study of blood T cell repertoires in COVID-19. Enrolment of Seattle patients took place during active infection, and they were followed longitudinally. Original methodology: Amplification of reference gene primers provided the estimated nucleated cell counts. The method was immunoSEQ multiplex PCR; TCRdb's version includes in-frame clones alone and lacks a portion of them. D and trimming come from the DNA, and the V and J calls and clone size come from that table. Found here are around 290,000 clones, around nine tenths of them singletons; the top ten hold about 12%. CDR1 and CDR2 from the germline V gene are MNHEY and SMNVEV (reference sequence). This CDR3 has 17 amino acids. V dropped 3 bases and J dropped 4 bases, with 16 bases sitting between them.

This TCR came from a woman in her 70s with COVID-19, enrolled during active disease. V gene TRBV27 combines with J gene TRBJ2-6, with D maybe TRBD2 (5 bases). The sequenced sample was peripheral blood. The CDR3 reads CASSFTRTLGGANVLTF. In nucleotides, the CDR3 is TGTGCCAGCAGTTTTACTAGGACCCTGGGAGGGGCCAACGTCCTGACTTTC. Full variable domain (outside the CDR3, taken from reference TRBV27 and TRBJ2-6): EAQVTQNPRYLITVTGKKLTVTCSQNMNHEYMSWYRQDPGLGLRQIYYSMNVEVTDKGDVPEGYKVSRKEKRNFPLILESPSPNQTSLYFCASSFTRTLGGANVLTFGAGSRLTVL.